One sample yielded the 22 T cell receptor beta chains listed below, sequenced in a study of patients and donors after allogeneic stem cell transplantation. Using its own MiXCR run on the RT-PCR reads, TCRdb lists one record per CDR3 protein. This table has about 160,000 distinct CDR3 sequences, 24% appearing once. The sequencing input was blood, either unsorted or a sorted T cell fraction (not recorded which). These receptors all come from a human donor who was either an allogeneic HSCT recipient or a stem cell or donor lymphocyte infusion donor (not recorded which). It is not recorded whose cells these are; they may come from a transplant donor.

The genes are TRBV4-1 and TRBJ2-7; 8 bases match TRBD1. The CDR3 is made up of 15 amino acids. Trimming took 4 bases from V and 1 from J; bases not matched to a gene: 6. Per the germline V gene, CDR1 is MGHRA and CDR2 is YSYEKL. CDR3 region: CASSLGTGLSYEQYF. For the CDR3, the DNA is TGCGCCAGCAGCCTTGGGACAGGCTTATCCTACGAGCAGTACTTC.

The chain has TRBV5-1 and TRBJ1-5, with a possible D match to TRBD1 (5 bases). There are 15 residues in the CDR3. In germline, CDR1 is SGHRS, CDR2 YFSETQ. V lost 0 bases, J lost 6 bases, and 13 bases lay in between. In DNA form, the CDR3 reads TGCGCCAGCAGCTTGGGCCAAGGGGACCCTCAGCCCCAGCATTTT. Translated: CASSLGQGDPQPQHF.

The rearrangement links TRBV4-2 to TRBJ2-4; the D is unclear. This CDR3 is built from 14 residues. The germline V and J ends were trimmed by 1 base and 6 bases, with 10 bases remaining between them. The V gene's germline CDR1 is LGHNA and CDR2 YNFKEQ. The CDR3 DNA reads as TGTGCCAGCAGCCAAGGCGGAGAAGGAAACATTCAGTACTTC. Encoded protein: CASSQGGEGNIQYF.

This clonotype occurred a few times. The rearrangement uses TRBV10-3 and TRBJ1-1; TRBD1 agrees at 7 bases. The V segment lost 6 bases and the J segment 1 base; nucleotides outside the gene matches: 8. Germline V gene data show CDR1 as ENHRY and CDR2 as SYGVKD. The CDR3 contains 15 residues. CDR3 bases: TGTGCCATCAGCGAGGCGACAGGGAAGAACACTGAAGCTTTCTTT. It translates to CAISEATGKNTEAFF.

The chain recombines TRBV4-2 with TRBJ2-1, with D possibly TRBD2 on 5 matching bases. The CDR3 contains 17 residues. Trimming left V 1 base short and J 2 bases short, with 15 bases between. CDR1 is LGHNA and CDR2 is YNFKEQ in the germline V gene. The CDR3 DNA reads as TGTGCCAGCAGCCAAGCGTCAGACTATCCAACCTACAATGAGCAGTTCTTC. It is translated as CASSQASDYPTYNEQFF.

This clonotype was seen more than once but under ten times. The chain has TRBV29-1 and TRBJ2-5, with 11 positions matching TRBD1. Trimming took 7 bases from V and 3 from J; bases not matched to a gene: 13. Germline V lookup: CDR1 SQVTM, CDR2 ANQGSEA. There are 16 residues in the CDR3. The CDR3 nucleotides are TGCAGCGCTGCTTCCCCGGGACAGGGGGTAGAAGAGACCCAGTACTTC. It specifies CSAASPGQGVEETQYF.

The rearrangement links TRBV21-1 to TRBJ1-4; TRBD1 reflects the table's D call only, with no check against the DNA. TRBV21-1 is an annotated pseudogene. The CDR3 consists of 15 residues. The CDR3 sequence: CASSKADRGNEKLFF. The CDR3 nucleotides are TGTGCCAGCAGCAAAGCGGACAGGGGGAATGAAAAACTGTTTTTT.

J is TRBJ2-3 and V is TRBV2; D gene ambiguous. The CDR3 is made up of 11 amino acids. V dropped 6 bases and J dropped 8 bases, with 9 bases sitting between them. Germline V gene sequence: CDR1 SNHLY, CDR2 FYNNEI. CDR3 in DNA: TGTGCCAGCAGGAACCCGGCTACGCAGTATTTT. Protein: CASRNPATQYF.

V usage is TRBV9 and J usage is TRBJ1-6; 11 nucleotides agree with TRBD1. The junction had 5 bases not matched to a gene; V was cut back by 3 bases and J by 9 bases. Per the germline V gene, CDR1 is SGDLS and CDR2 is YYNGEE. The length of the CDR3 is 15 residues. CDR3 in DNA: TGTGCCAGCAGCGCACGGACAGGGGGCATTTCACCCCTCCACTTT. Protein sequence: CASSARTGGISPLHF.

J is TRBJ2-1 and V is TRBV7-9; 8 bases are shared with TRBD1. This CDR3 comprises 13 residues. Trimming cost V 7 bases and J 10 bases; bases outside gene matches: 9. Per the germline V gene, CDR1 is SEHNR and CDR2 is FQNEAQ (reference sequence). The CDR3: CASKPQGAGEQFF. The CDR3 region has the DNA TGTGCCAGCAAACCTCAGGGGGCCGGCGAGCAGTTCTTC.

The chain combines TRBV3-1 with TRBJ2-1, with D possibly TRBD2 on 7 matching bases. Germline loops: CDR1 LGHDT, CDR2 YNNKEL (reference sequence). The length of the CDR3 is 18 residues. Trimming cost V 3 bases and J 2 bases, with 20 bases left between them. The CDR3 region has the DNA TGTGCCAGCAGCCAGGCGGGGGCGCGGCGGGGGCCCTACAATGAGCAGTTCTTC. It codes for CASSQAGARRGPYNEQFF.

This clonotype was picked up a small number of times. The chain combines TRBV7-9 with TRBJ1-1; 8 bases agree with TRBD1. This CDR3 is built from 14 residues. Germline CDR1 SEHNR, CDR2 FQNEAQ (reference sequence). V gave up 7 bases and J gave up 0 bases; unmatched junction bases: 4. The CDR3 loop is CASIQGALNTEAFF. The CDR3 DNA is TGTGCCAGCATCCAGGGGGCATTGAACACTGAAGCTTTCTTT. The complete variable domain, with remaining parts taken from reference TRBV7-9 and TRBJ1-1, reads DTGVSQNPRHKITKRGQNVTFRCDPISEHNRLYWYRQTLGQGPEFLTYFQNEAQLEKSRLLSDRFSAERPKGSFSTLEIQRTEQGDSAMYLCASIQGALNTEAFFGQGTRLTVV.

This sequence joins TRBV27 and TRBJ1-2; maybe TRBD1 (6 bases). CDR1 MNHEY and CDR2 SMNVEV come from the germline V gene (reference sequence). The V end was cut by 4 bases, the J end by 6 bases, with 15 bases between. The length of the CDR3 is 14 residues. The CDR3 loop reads CASSSLGDKNGYTF. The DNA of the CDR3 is TGTGCCAGCAGTTCCCTCGGGGACAAAAATGGCTACACCTTC.

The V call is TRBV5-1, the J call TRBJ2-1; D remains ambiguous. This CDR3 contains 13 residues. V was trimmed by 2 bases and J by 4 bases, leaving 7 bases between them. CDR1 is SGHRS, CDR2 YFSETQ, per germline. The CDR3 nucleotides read TGCGCCAGCAGCTTTAACATATACAATGAGCAGTTCTTC. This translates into CASSFNIYNEQFF. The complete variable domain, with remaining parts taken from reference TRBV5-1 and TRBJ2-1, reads KAGVTQTPRYLIKTRGQQVTLSCSPISGHRSVSWYQQTPGQGLQFLFEYFSETQRNKGNFPGRFSGRQFSNSRSEMNVSTLELGDSALYLCASSFNIYNEQFFGPGTRLTVL.

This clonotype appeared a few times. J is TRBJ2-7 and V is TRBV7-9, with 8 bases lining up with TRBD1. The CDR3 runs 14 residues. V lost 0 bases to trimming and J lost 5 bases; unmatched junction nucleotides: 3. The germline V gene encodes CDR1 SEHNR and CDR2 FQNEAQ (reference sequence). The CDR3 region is CASSLARGLNEQYF. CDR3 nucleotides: TGTGCCAGCAGCTTAGCCAGGGGGCTCAACGAGCAGTACTTC.

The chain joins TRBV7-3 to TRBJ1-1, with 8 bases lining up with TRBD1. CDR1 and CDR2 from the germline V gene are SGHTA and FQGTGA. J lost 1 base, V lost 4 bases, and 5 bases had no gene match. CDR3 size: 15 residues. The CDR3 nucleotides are TGTGCCAGCAGCTCCGGGACAGGTCGGAACACTGAAGCTTTCTTT. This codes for CASSSGTGRNTEAFF.

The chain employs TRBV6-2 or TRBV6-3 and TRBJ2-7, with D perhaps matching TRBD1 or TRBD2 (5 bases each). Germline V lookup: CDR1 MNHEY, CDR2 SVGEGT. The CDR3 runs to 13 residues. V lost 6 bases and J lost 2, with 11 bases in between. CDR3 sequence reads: CASSWGRTYEQYF. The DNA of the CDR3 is TGTGCCAGCAGCTGGGGACGTACCTACGAGCAGTACTTC.

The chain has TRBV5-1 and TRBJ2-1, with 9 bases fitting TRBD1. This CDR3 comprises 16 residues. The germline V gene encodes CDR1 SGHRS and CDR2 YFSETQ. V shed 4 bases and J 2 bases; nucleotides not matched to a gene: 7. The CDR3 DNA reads TGCGCCAGCAGCATGACAGGGGGAGACCCCTACAATGAGCAGTTCTTC. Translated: CASSMTGGDPYNEQFF.

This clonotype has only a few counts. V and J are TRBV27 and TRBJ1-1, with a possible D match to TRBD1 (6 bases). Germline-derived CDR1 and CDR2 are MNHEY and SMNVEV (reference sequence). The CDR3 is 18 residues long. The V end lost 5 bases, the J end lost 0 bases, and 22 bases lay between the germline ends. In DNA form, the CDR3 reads TGTGCCAGCAGTATGACAGGCTTTGAAGTATGGATGAACACTGAAGCTTTCTTT. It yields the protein CASSMTGFEVWMNTEAFF.

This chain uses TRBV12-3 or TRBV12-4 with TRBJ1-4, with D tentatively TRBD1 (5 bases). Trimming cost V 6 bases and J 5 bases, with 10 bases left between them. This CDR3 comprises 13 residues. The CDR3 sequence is CASSPGGNEKLFF. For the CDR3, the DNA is TGTGCCAGCAGCCCTGGGGGAAATGAAAAACTGTTTTTT.

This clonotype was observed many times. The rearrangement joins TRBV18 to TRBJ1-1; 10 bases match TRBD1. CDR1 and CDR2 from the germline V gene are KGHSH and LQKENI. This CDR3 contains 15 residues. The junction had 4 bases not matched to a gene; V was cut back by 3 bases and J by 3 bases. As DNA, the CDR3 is TGTGCCAGCTCACCCCGGGACAGGGGTGACACTGAAGCTTTCTTT. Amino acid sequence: CASSPRDRGDTEAFF. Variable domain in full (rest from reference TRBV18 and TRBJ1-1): NAGVMQNPRHLVRRRGQEARLRCSPMKGHSHVYWYRQLPEEGLKFMVYLQKENIIDESGMPKERFSAEFPKEGPSILRIQQVVRGDSAAYFCASSPRDRGDTEAFFGQGTRLTVV.

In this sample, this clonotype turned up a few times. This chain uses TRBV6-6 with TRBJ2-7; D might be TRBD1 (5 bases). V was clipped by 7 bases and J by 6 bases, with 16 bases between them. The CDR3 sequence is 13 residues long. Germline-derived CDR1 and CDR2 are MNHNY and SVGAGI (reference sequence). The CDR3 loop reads CASILGVRGEQYF. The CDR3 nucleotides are TGTGCCAGCATTCTAGGGGTACGAGGCGAGCAGTACTTC.